The present T cell receptor (beta chain) was sequenced within a study of cytomegalovirus exposure and HLA in healthy donors. Findings of the study overall: In the 120 or so validation repertoires, more than 85% of cluster scores exceeded 0, per a later analysis. Among TCR beta chains, those listed as cytomegalovirus-associated numbered around 180. Reports described diagnosis of cytomegalovirus status by the classifier as highly specific and sensitive.

Generated by immunoSEQ multiplex PCR, the TCRdb table keeps only in-frame clones and is missing some. The table shows roughly 150,000 clones, with just under 90% occurring only once. As for this clone: The antigen remains unidentified.

V dropped 2 bases and J dropped 3 bases, with 10 bases sitting between them. The CDR3 length is 14 residues. Per the germline V gene, CDR1 is MNHEY and CDR2 is SVGAGI. The TCR sequence derives from a man aged 18 to 30 in good health and CMV-seropositive. The chain recombines TRBV6-5 with TRBJ1-1; D uncertain. The sample comprised PBMCs. CDR3 sequence: CASSYMGRHTEAFF. CDR3 coding DNA: TGTGCCAGCAGTTACATGGGGAGGCACACTGAAGCTTTCTTT.